Presented here are 28 T cell receptor beta chains from one specimen sequenced in a study of shared clonotypes between healthy human individuals. Using immunoSEQ multiplex PCR, the repertoire was profiled, and TCRdb retains in-frame clones only, with some absent. The table has approximately 1.5 million clones, 95% to 99% seen once. What was sequenced was naive CD4+ T cells sorted from blood. This sample's subset: CD45RA+ positively selected. These receptors were taken from a man aged 30 to 45 in good health.

This clone was counted once. Other DNA sequences in the same sample also yield this CDR3. CDR3 sequence (DNA): TGTGCCAGCAGCGTAGGATTAGCGGCTTACAATGAGCAGTTCTTC. As protein: CASSVGLAAYNEQFF. The V call is TRBV9, the J call TRBJ2-1; weak D call: TRBD2 (6 bases). Trimming took 0 bases from V and 4 from J, leaving 11 bases between them. Germline V gives CDR1 SGDLS, CDR2 YYNGEE. There are 15 residues in the CDR3.

With regard to this clone: The same CDR3 is also encoded by other DNA sequences in this sample. The gene calls are TRBV7-9 and TRBJ2-7; D is unresolved. Trimming took 3 bases from V and 2 from J, leaving 8 bases between them. The CDR3 is 13 residues long. Germline V lookup: CDR1 SEHNR, CDR2 FQNEAQ (reference sequence). The CDR3, as DNA: TGTGCCAGCAGCTTTCTGGGTACCTACGAGCAGTACTTC. This translates into CASSFLGTYEQYF. Supplemented by reference TRBV7-9 and TRBJ2-7, the full variable domain reads DTGVSQNPRHKITKRGQNVTFRCDPISEHNRLYWYRQTLGQGPEFLTYFQNEAQLEKSRLLSDRFSAERPKGSFSTLEIQRTEQGDSAMYLCASSFLGTYEQYFGPGTRLTVT.

This chain links TRBV5-4 with TRBJ2-5, with 7 nucleotides matching TRBD1. The J call may be wrong; the DNA end is better matched by TRBJ2-7. The germline V gene encodes CDR1 SGHNT and CDR2 YYREEE (reference sequence). The CDR3 runs to 15 residues. CDR3 coding DNA: TGTGCCAGCAGCCCACCCCCGGGACAGTCCTACGAGCAGTACTTC. It codes for CASSPPPGQSYEQYF.

The chain recombines TRBV19 with TRBJ2-5; 10 nucleotides agree with TRBD1. The germline CDR1 and CDR2 sequences are LNHDA and SQIVND (reference sequence). CDR3 length equals 15 residues. J lost 5 bases, V lost 4 bases, and 7 bases had no gene match. Here the CDR3 reads CASSKRTGGRETQYF. Here the CDR3 DNA reads TGTGCCAGTAGTAAGAGGACAGGGGGTAGGGAGACCCAGTACTTC.

The chain uses TRBV5-1 and TRBJ2-7; 10 bases are a match to TRBD2. Germline trimming cut 1 base from V and 7 bases from J; bases unmatched to any gene: 5. The CDR3 is made up of 14 amino acids. Germline V CDR1 and CDR2: SGHRS, YFSETQ. In nucleotides, the CDR3 is TGCGCCAGCAGCTTGACTAGCGGGGAGAGAGAGCAGTACTTC. This gives the protein CASSLTSGEREQYF.

This clone appeared once. This CDR3 reads CASSLVGQETQYF. CDR3 DNA: TGTGCCAGCAGCTTGGTCGGACAAGAGACCCAGTACTTC. This rearrangement joins TRBV5-6 to TRBJ2-5; D is unresolved. Looked up from germline, CDR1 is SGHDT and CDR2 is YYEEEE. Trimming left V 0 bases short and J 2 bases short, with 5 bases between. This CDR3 is 13 amino acids long.

The rearrangement links TRBV14 to TRBJ2-1; D may match TRBD1 or TRBD2 (7 bases each). CDR3 length equals 16 residues. Germline V CDR1 and CDR2: SGHDN, FVKESK. Between the trimmed V and J ends, which lost 4 bases and 8 bases, there was a span of 21 bases. The CDR3 loop reads CASSPPYKTGRDEQFF. CDR3 DNA: TGTGCCAGCAGCCCACCCTACAAGACAGGGAGGGATGAGCAGTTCTTC.

The chain has TRBV5-1 and TRBJ2-5, with D uncertain. CDR1 SGHRS and CDR2 YFSETQ come from the germline V gene. Trimming took 0 bases from V and 4 from J, leaving 10 bases between them. The CDR3 has 14 amino acids. CDR3 sequence reads: CASSLGIGRETQYF. The CDR3 DNA follows: TGCGCCAGCAGCTTGGGCATTGGAAGAGAGACCCAGTACTTC.

The gene calls are TRBV29-1 and TRBJ2-1, with TRBD2 matching 8 bases. The germline CDR1 and CDR2 sequences are SQVTM and ANQGSEA. V lost 3 bases, J lost 0 bases, and 10 bases stayed unmatched. The CDR3 totals 17 residues. CDR3 loop: CSVDRLTSGASYNEQFF. In nucleotides, the CDR3 is TGCAGCGTTGATAGGCTTACTAGCGGCGCCTCCTACAATGAGCAGTTCTTC.

J is TRBJ2-5 and V is TRBV5-1; 8 positions match TRBD2. V dropped 1 base and J dropped 2; count of bases not matched to a gene: 19. The CDR3 covers 20 residues. Per the germline V gene, CDR1 is SGHRS and CDR2 is YFSETQ. In nucleotides, the CDR3 is TGCGCCAGCAGCTTGCCCGGGGCACTCGACCCTAGCGGGCTACAAGAGACCCAGTACTTC. Amino acid sequence: CASSLPGALDPSGLQETQYF.

V gene TRBV11-2 combines with J gene TRBJ2-1; D may correspond to TRBD1 or TRBD2 (5 bases each). CDR3 length: 18 residues. V was clipped by 1 base and J by 0 bases, with 16 bases between them. Germline loops: CDR1 SGHAT, CDR2 FQNNGV. CDR3 sequence: CASSLVRSEGTSYNEQFF. In DNA, the CDR3 is TGTGCCAGCAGCTTAGTTAGAAGTGAAGGGACCTCCTACAATGAGCAGTTCTTC.

This chain links TRBV28 with TRBJ2-3; 9 bases align to TRBD2. Germline V CDR1 and CDR2: MDHEN, SYDVKM. V dropped 2 bases and J dropped 2; count of bases not matched to a gene: 2. The CDR3 loop spans 15 amino acids. The CDR3 DNA reads TGTGCCAGCAGTTTAGCGGGAGGGAACACAGATACGCAGTATTTT. It translates to CASSLAGGNTDTQYF.

The V call is TRBV7-2, the J call TRBJ1-5, with no clear D. CDR1 is SGHTA, CDR2 FQGNSA, per germline. Trimming stripped 2 bases from V and 6 bases from J, with 8 bases between. This CDR3 is 13 amino acids long. The CDR3 DNA reads as TGTGCCAGCAGCTTAAGCGGAAGTCAGCCCCAGCATTTT. Protein product: CASSLSGSQPQHF.

The CDR3 sequence: CASSIIHRVRNQPQHF. For the CDR3, the DNA is TGTGCCAGTAGTATCATTCACAGGGTCCGCAATCAGCCCCAGCATTTT. The chain recombines TRBV19 with TRBJ1-5; D might be TRBD1 (6 bases). This CDR3 comprises 16 residues. The germline V gene has CDR1 LNHDA and CDR2 SQIVND (reference sequence). V was pared by 3 bases and J by 2 bases, with 14 bases between.

The rearrangement joins TRBV7-2 to TRBJ2-1; no clear D. Trimming pared 5 bases from V and 0 bases from J, leaving 8 bases between. This CDR3 is 14 amino acids long. CDR1 is SGHTA, CDR2 FQGNSA, per germline. As DNA, the CDR3 is TGTGCCAGCAGCCCGACTCTCTCCTACAATGAGCAGTTCTTC. Translation gives CASSPTLSYNEQFF.

The chain joins TRBV6-1 to TRBJ2-7, with 7 bases lining up with TRBD1. V shed 2 bases and J 3 bases; nucleotides not matched to a gene: 7. Per germline, CDR1 MNHNS and CDR2 SASEGT. The CDR3 sequence is 15 residues long. As DNA, the CDR3 is TGTGCCAGCAGTGAAAGGGACAGACTTTACTACGAGCAGTACTTC. Translation: CASSERDRLYYEQYF.

The CDR3 DNA is TGTGCCAGCAGTGCGGGTAGATATAGCAATCAGCCCCAGCATTTT. It translates to CASSAGRYSNQPQHF. The chain joins TRBV5-5 to TRBJ1-5; D remains unclear. The CDR3 totals 15 residues. Trimming stripped 5 bases from V and 0 bases from J, with 12 bases between. Germline assignment: CDR1 SGHKS and CDR2 YYEKEE (reference sequence).

The rearrangement links TRBV18 to TRBJ2-7, with 15 positions matching TRBD2. Unmatched junction bases numbered 6, after V lost 2 bases and J lost 4 bases. Germline V gene sequence: CDR1 KGHSH, CDR2 LQKENI. This CDR3 is built from 17 residues. For the CDR3, the DNA is TGTGCCAGCTCACCAAAGGGGACTAGCGGGAGGTCTTACGAGCAGTACTTC. Translated: CASSPKGTSGRSYEQYF.

The J gene is TRBJ2-7, the V gene TRBV6-4; D unclear. V was shortened by 8 bases and J by 1 base, with 18 bases between the two germline ends. CDR1 and CDR2 from the germline V gene are MRHNA and SNTAGT. The CDR3 covers 15 residues. DNA of the CDR3: TGTGCCAGCCCGAATCAGGTAGAAGAGTCCTACGAGCAGTACTTC. Encoded protein: CASPNQVEESYEQYF.

This chain links TRBV7-9 with TRBJ2-7; 9 positions match TRBD2. This CDR3 is 15 amino acids long. V was clipped by 8 bases and J by 5 bases; unmatched bases: 13. Germline V gene lookup returns CDR1 SEHNR and CDR2 FQNEAQ (reference sequence). CDR3 amino acids: CASFPIAGGRNEQYF. Written as DNA, the CDR3 is TGTGCCAGCTTCCCGATCGCGGGGGGGAGGAACGAGCAGTACTTC.

The chain combines TRBV6-1 with TRBJ1-5, with 7 bases lining up with TRBD1. This CDR3 comprises 15 residues. Germline V lookup: CDR1 MNHNS, CDR2 SASEGT. Trimming took 1 base from V and 5 from J; bases not matched to a gene: 5. The CDR3 sequence: CASSEGGTVHQPQHF. In DNA form, the CDR3 reads TGTGCCAGCAGTGAAGGGGGGACAGTCCATCAGCCCCAGCATTTT.

CDR3 DNA sequence: TGCGCCAGCAGCTTGGGCCCAGTGGGGGAGACCCAGTACTTC. It specifies CASSLGPVGETQYF. The gene calls are TRBV5-1 and TRBJ2-5; unclear D gene. The CDR3 length is 14 residues. Looked up from germline, CDR1 is SGHRS and CDR2 is YFSETQ. The ends were cut back, 0 bases at V and 5 bases at J, with 11 bases in the middle.

The CDR3 sequence: CASTKPGPPYEQYF. CDR3 coding DNA: TGTGCCAGCACCAAGCCGGGACCACCCTACGAGCAGTACTTC. The chain employs TRBV28 and TRBJ2-7; TRBD1 or TRBD2 may be the D gene (5 bases each). This CDR3 contains 14 residues. Germline V lookup: CDR1 MDHEN, CDR2 SYDVKM. V was trimmed by 7 bases and J by 2 bases, leaving 15 bases between them.

The rearrangement uses TRBV19 and TRBJ2-1; weak D call: TRBD1 (6 bases). The CDR3 consists of 14 residues. V lost 5 bases and J lost 5, with 13 bases in between. CDR1 is LNHDA, CDR2 SQIVND, per germline (reference sequence). The CDR3 sequence: CASSLLDRNNEQFF. The CDR3 DNA follows: TGTGCCAGTAGTCTCCTCGACAGGAACAATGAGCAGTTCTTC.

As DNA, the CDR3 is TGTGCCAGCAGCTTGAGACTAGATCCCACAGATACGCAGTATTTT. Amino acid sequence: CASSLRLDPTDTQYF. The chain joins TRBV28 to TRBJ2-3; possible D gene TRBD2, 6 bases. The germline gives CDR1 MDHEN, CDR2 SYDVKM. V was clipped by 6 bases and J by 2 bases, with 15 bases between them. The CDR3 is made up of 15 amino acids.

V and J are TRBV5-1 and TRBJ2-3, with D possibly matching TRBD2 (5 bases). Trimming removed 4 bases from V and 0 bases from J, with 18 bases in between. CDR3 length: 17 amino acids. Germline CDR1 SGHRS, CDR2 YFSETQ. Here the CDR3 DNA reads TGCGCCAGCAGCCCCGACGGTGGCGGGTCTAGCACAGATACGCAGTATTTT. Translating it yields CASSPDGGGSSTDTQYF.

The chain recombines TRBV5-1 with TRBJ2-7; a weak D match, TRBD2 (6 bases). The germline CDR1 and CDR2 sequences are SGHRS and YFSETQ. The CDR3 consists of 13 residues. V lost 5 bases and J lost 6, with 15 bases in between. CDR3 nucleotides: TGCGCCAGCAGTAACGGAGGGACTGCCGAGCAGTACTTC. Translation gives CASSNGGTAEQYF.

This chain connects TRBV30 to TRBJ1-4; no reliable D call. Germline V gene sequence: CDR1 GTSNPN, CDR2 SVGIG (reference sequence). The V and J ends lost 8 bases and 8 bases respectively, with 18 bases between them. This CDR3 has 13 amino acids. The CDR3 DNA is TGTGCCGCGAGTGGTGGCCTAAGGGAAAAACTGTTTTTT. It specifies CAASGGLREKLFF.